A single sample is the source of the 30 T cell receptor beta chains below, sequenced in a study of read filtering for tumor transcriptome and immune sequencing. This library used roughly 400 ng RNA and molecular barcoded adaptors spanning alpha/delta and beta/gamma chains. TCRdb used MiXCR to reprocess the reads, holding one entry per CDR3 protein. The sample shows 130,000 or so distinct CDR3 sequences, approximately 13% of them seen only once. Sequencing was carried out using a population of CD138-negative cells sorted from bone marrow. The source is a donor older than 35 with multiple myeloma.

Only a few counts were recorded for this clonotype. The chain couples TRBV19 to TRBJ2-7; D gene uncertain. V gave up 1 base and J gave up 0 bases, with 7 bases separating them. The CDR3 has 14 residues. The germline V gene has CDR1 LNHDA and CDR2 SQIVND (reference sequence). In DNA form, the CDR3 reads TGTGCCAGTAGTATAGGCGGCATCTCCTACGAGCAGTACTTC. Translating it yields CASSIGGISYEQYF.

This clonotype was recorded at least ten times. The J gene is TRBJ2-7, the V gene TRBV11-1; D is possibly TRBD2 (6 bases). The V end lost 3 bases, the J end lost 3 bases, and 9 bases lay between the germline ends. The CDR3 extends over 13 amino acids. Germline values: CDR1 SGHAT, CDR2 FQDESV (reference sequence). CDR3 in amino acids: CASSFSGLYEQYF. The CDR3 region has the DNA TGTGCCAGCAGCTTTAGCGGACTCTACGAGCAGTACTTC.

Note on this clonotype: One junction end does not reproduce the germline sequence, and a read error may be involved. This sequence joins TRBV7-9 and TRBJ2-7; D uncertain. This CDR3 is 13 amino acids long. In germline, CDR1 is SEHNR, CDR2 FQNEAQ (reference sequence). The CDR3 sequence: CASSLSQNYEQNF. The CDR3 region has the DNA TGTGCCAGCAGCTTAAGTCAAAACTACGAGCAGAACTTC. Full variable domain (missing parts from reference TRBV7-9 and TRBJ2-7): DTGVSQNPRHKITKRGQNVTFRCDPISEHNRLYWYRQTLGQGPEFLTYFQNEAQLEKSRLLSDRFSAERPKGSFSTLEIQRTEQGDSAMYLCASSLSQNYEQNFGPGTRLTVT.

The rearrangement joins TRBV20-1 to TRBJ1-3, with D possibly matching TRBD1 (5 bases). V was shortened by 3 bases and J by 1 base, with 16 bases between the two germline ends. Germline CDR1 reads DFQATT; CDR2 reads SNEGSKA (reference sequence). The CDR3 runs to 16 residues. The CDR3 protein is CSARGGFFGSGNTIYF. CDR3 nucleotide sequence: TGCAGTGCTAGGGGGGGGTTCTTCGGATCTGGAAACACCATATATTTT.

This clonotype was observed at least ten times. This rearrangement joins TRBV20-1 to TRBJ1-4; TRBD1 matches at 7 bases. Trimming took 3 bases from V and 8 from J; bases not matched to a gene: 9. Germline V CDR1 and CDR2: DFQATT, SNEGSKA (reference sequence). This CDR3 spans 14 amino acids. CDR3 nucleotides: TGCAGTGCTAGGGGCAGGGGGAAGCTCGAAAAACTGTTTTTT. Its translation is CSARGRGKLEKLFF.

The gene calls are TRBV4-2 and TRBJ2-7, with a tentative D call TRBD2 (5 bases). Germline V gene data show CDR1 as LGHNA and CDR2 as YNFKEQ. This CDR3 region has 13 residues. The V and J ends lost 0 bases and 5 bases respectively, with 8 bases between them. Here the CDR3 reads CASSQDIGNEQYF. The CDR3, as DNA: TGTGCCAGCAGCCAAGATATCGGGAACGAGCAGTACTTC.

The chain combines TRBV20-1 with TRBJ1-1, with D perhaps TRBD1 (5 bases). Germline V lookup: CDR1 DFQATT, CDR2 SNEGSKA (reference sequence). The CDR3 sequence is 14 residues long. V was shortened by 6 bases and J by 4 bases, with 18 bases between the two germline ends. The CDR3 reads CSATPGPGGTEAFF. Written as DNA, the CDR3 is TGCAGTGCGACCCCCGGGCCCGGGGGCACTGAAGCTTTCTTT.

This clonotype was seen repeatedly, ten times or more. The rearrangement joins TRBV7-9 to TRBJ2-3; no clear D. The CDR3 runs to 15 residues. CDR1 and CDR2 from the germline V gene are SEHNR and FQNEAQ (reference sequence). Trimming shortened V by 4 bases and J by 4 bases, and 15 bases separated the two germline ends. The CDR3 nucleotides read TGTGCCAGCAGCTCCGGTATGGGCGAGGCAGATACGCAGTATTTT. Translating gives CASSSGMGEADTQYF.

This clonotype was picked up many times. V gene TRBV29-1 combines with J gene TRBJ2-7; D gene ambiguous. The V end lost 2 bases, the J end lost 2 bases, and 10 bases lay between the germline ends. CDR3 size: 13 residues. Looked up from germline, CDR1 is SQVTM and CDR2 is ANQGSEA. The CDR3 sequence: CSVESGVPYEQYF. DNA for the CDR3: TGCAGCGTTGAATCGGGTGTTCCCTACGAGCAGTACTTC.

The CDR3 loop reads CSARSSIPGQTKQETQYF. CDR3 nucleotides: TGCAGTGCTAGATCGTCGATTCCGGGACAGACGAAACAAGAGACCCAGTACTTC. The rearrangement uses TRBV20-1 and TRBJ2-5; 7 bases map to TRBD1. The CDR3 is 18 residues long. Germline CDR1 DFQATT, CDR2 SNEGSKA (reference sequence). Unmatched junction bases numbered 17, after V lost 2 bases and J lost 2 bases.

The sample holds many counts of this clonotype. The chain is built from TRBV27 and TRBJ2-7; D unresolved. CDR1 and CDR2 (germline): MNHEY, SMNVEV (reference sequence). This CDR3 is built from 14 residues. V gave up 5 bases and J gave up 1 base, with 12 bases separating them. In DNA, the CDR3 is TGTGCCAGCAGTCCCGATGGGCTATCCTACGAGCAGTACTTC. Residues: CASSPDGLSYEQYF.

This clonotype was seen at least ten times. The genes are TRBV11-2 and TRBJ1-1; D possibly corresponds to TRBD1 (5 bases). The CDR3 covers 16 residues. Germline CDR1 reads SGHAT; CDR2 reads FQNNGV. The V end was cut by 5 bases, the J end by 1 base, with 17 bases between. CDR3 sequence (DNA): TGTGCCAGCAGCAGGGCGGGGGGGTCCCAGAACACTGAAGCTTTCTTT. This sequence encodes CASSRAGGSQNTEAFF.

This clonotype was seen repeatedly, ten times or more. The chain links TRBV3-1 to TRBJ2-1; TRBD2 matches 9 bases. CDR1 is LGHDT and CDR2 is YNNKEL in the germline V gene (reference sequence). CDR3 size: 15 residues. V shed 1 base, J shed 12 bases, and the junction held 10 bases outside the gene matches. The CDR3 nucleotides read TGTGCCAGCAGCCAAGTGGGGGGACTAGCCTCTTCGCAGTTCTTC. Protein product: CASSQVGGLASSQFF.

The V gene is TRBV29-1, the J gene TRBJ1-2; D possibly corresponds to TRBD1 (5 bases). This CDR3 is 18 amino acids long. Germline loops: CDR1 SQVTM, CDR2 ANQGSEA. Deletions cut 3 bases from V and 0 bases from J, with 23 bases between. The CDR3 DNA reads TGCAGCGTTGATTCCCTACAGGCTACCCCGCTCCCTAACTATGGCTACACCTTC. Protein product: CSVDSLQATPLPNYGYTF.

Ten or more counts support this clonotype. The rearrangement uses TRBV5-5 and TRBJ2-7; D unresolved. There are 13 residues in the CDR3. Trimming shortened V by 0 bases and J by 5 bases, and 9 bases separated the two germline ends. CDR1 SGHKS and CDR2 YYEKEE come from the germline V gene (reference sequence). CDR3 sequence: CASSLDFYNEQYF. CDR3 DNA sequence: TGTGCCAGCAGCTTGGACTTCTATAACGAGCAGTACTTC.

This clonotype was counted a few times. This chain connects TRBV29-1 to TRBJ2-1; D is possibly TRBD1 (6 bases). The CDR3 length is 13 residues. Germline loops: CDR1 SQVTM, CDR2 ANQGSEA. Trimming pared 7 bases from V and 7 bases from J, leaving 17 bases between. The CDR3 protein is CSANAQGMNEQFF. DNA of the CDR3: TGCAGCGCCAACGCACAGGGTATGAATGAGCAGTTCTTC.

The CDR3 region has the DNA TGCAGCGACGCTAGGCAGGAAAACTATGGCTACACCTTC. This translates into CSDARQENYGYTF. The chain links TRBV29-1 to TRBJ1-2; D is unresolved. The germline CDR1 and CDR2 sequences are SQVTM and ANQGSEA. This CDR3 comprises 13 residues. Trimming stripped 7 bases from V and 2 bases from J, with 14 bases between.

The chain joins TRBV15 to TRBJ1-5; D gene ambiguous. Trimming took 0 bases from V and 3 from J, leaving 6 bases between them. Per germline, CDR1 LNHNV and CDR2 YYDKDF (reference sequence). The CDR3 is 14 amino acids. CDR3 in amino acids: CATSRDTVNQPQHF. Written as DNA, the CDR3 is TGTGCCACCAGCAGAGATACGGTCAATCAGCCCCAGCATTTT.

The chain employs TRBV4-3 and TRBJ1-1; D not resolved. The CDR3 is 15 amino acids. The V gene's germline CDR1 is LGHNA and CDR2 YSLEER. V lost 2 bases and J 1 base, leaving 11 bases between the germline ends. CDR3 amino acids: CASSQHVERNTEAFF. CDR3 sequence (DNA): TGCGCCAGCAGCCAACACGTCGAGAGGAACACTGAAGCTTTCTTT.

This clonotype was recorded at least ten times. The gene calls are TRBV4-1 and TRBJ2-2; 8 bases fit TRBD2. This CDR3 is built from 16 residues. V shed 5 bases, J shed 6 bases, and the junction held 11 bases outside the gene matches. Germline V gene lookup returns CDR1 MGHRA and CDR2 YSYEKL. In nucleotides, the CDR3 is TGCGCCAGCAGCACGGGACTAGGGAGAGCGCCCGGGGAGCTGTTTTTT. Protein product: CASSTGLGRAPGELFF.

The chain couples TRBV7-9 to TRBJ2-1, with 10 bases matching TRBD2. Germline V gene sequence: CDR1 SEHNR, CDR2 FQNEAQ (reference sequence). This CDR3 spans 15 amino acids. V dropped 8 bases and J dropped 8; count of bases not matched to a gene: 12. The CDR3 DNA reads TGTGCCAGCCCTACCGGGACTAGCGCTTGGCATGAGCAGTTCTTC. Translation gives CASPTGTSAWHEQFF. The whole variable domain, remainder taken from reference TRBV7-9 and TRBJ2-1, is DTGVSQNPRHKITKRGQNVTFRCDPISEHNRLYWYRQTLGQGPEFLTYFQNEAQLEKSRLLSDRFSAERPKGSFSTLEIQRTEQGDSAMYLCASPTGTSAWHEQFFGPGTRLTVL.

The count of this clonotype is one. V gene TRBV19 combines with J gene TRBJ1-6; D is uncertain. Trimming took off 9 bases at V and 11 bases at J, with 32 bases between the two ends. The CDR3 runs to 18 residues. Germline values: CDR1 LNHDA, CDR2 SQIVND (reference sequence). The DNA of the CDR3 is TGTGCCAGCCAAGTTTCTCCCCCCCCGGGAAGAGTGAGACCACCCCTCCACTTT. Translated: CASQVSPPPGRVRPPLHF.

This clonotype showed up many times. This rearrangement joins TRBV29-1 to TRBJ2-1; D possibly corresponds to TRBD1 (6 bases). Trimming cost V 5 bases and J 0 bases, with 14 bases left between them. Germline V gene sequence: CDR1 SQVTM, CDR2 ANQGSEA. This CDR3 spans 15 amino acids. The DNA of the CDR3 is TGCAGCGTTTCGAGGGGGTCGAACTCCTACAATGAGCAGTTCTTC. Translated: CSVSRGSNSYNEQFF.

This clonotype was seen a single time. This could be a read error, since a much larger clone is one nucleotide away. This chain uses TRBV11-2 with TRBJ2-3; the match to TRBD2 covers 10 bases. The trim removed 5 bases at V and 4 bases at J, leaving 12 bases unmatched. Germline loops: CDR1 SGHAT, CDR2 FQNNGV. This CDR3 is built from 17 residues. The CDR3 nucleotides are TGTGCCAGCAGCACAAACGTCCTAGCGGGGGCCGCAGATACGCAGTATTTT. It translates to CASSTNVLAGAADTQYF. Full variable domain (remainder filled in from reference TRBV11-2 and TRBJ2-3): EAGVAQSPRYKIIEKRQSVAFWCNPISGHATLYWYQQILGQGPKLLIQFQNNGVVDDSQLPKDRFSAERLKGVDSTLKIQPAKLEDSAVYLCASSTNVLAGAADTQYFGPGTRLTVL.

This clonotype was observed many times. The rearrangement links TRBV5-1 to TRBJ2-1, with 12 bases matching TRBD2. Unmatched junction bases numbered 4, after V lost 0 bases and J lost 6 bases. Germline V CDR1 and CDR2: SGHRS, YFSETQ. This CDR3 contains 16 residues. DNA for the CDR3: TGCGCCAGCAGCTTGGCGACTAGCGGGAGATTCAATGAGCAGTTCTTC. It encodes CASSLATSGRFNEQFF.

This clonotype was detected many times. This chain connects TRBV3-1 to TRBJ2-6; D is perhaps TRBD1 (6 bases). This CDR3 region has 17 residues. The germline V and J ends were trimmed by 0 bases and 0 bases, with 9 bases remaining between them. Germline CDR1 reads LGHDT; CDR2 reads YNNKEL (reference sequence). CDR3 nucleotide sequence: TGTGCCAGCAGCCAAGAACAGGGAAACTCTGGGGCCAACGTCCTGACTTTC. Residues: CASSQEQGNSGANVLTF.

This clonotype was found a few times. A much larger clone is a single base away; this may be a read error. The CDR3 DNA reads as TGCAGTGCTAGAAGGTGGCAAGAGACCCAGTACTTC. It encodes CSARRWQETQYF. The chain carries TRBV20-1 and TRBJ2-5; D is undetermined. Per the germline V gene, CDR1 is DFQATT and CDR2 is SNEGSKA (reference sequence). V was shortened by 2 bases and J by 2 bases, with 6 bases between the two germline ends. The CDR3 has 12 amino acids.

The table lists this clonotype with many counts. The V gene is TRBV6-5, the J gene TRBJ2-3; possibly TRBD1 for D (6 bases). With 2 bases removed from V and 3 bases from J, the gap between germline ends came to 9 bases. The length of the CDR3 is 14 residues. Germline assignment: CDR1 MNHEY and CDR2 SVGAGI. CDR3 region: CASSYGRGTDTQYF. For the CDR3, the DNA is TGTGCCAGCAGTTACGGCAGGGGAACAGATACGCAGTATTTT.

At least ten counts were recorded for this clonotype. The chain is built from TRBV4-1 and TRBJ2-7; TRBD2 might be the D (5 bases). Germline loops: CDR1 MGHRA, CDR2 YSYEKL. Between the trimmed V and J ends, which lost 4 bases and 0 bases, there was a span of 16 bases. This CDR3 has 16 residues. CDR3 sequence reads: CASSLVPGSSSYEQYF. In nucleotides, the CDR3 is TGCGCCAGCAGCCTCGTCCCGGGATCGAGCTCCTACGAGCAGTACTTC.

Ten or more counts support this clonotype. The chain has TRBV6-5 and TRBJ2-7, with a weak D call TRBD2 (5 bases). CDR1 is MNHEY, CDR2 SVGAGI, per germline. This CDR3 has 13 residues. Deletions cut 7 bases from V and 7 bases from J, with 17 bases between. The CDR3 spells CASKEGPLREQYF. CDR3 DNA: TGTGCCAGCAAAGAGGGTCCCCTTCGGGAGCAGTACTTC.